The following is a TCR beta chain sequence with its context. Trimming removed 2 bases at V and 8 bases at J, with 12 bases between. The CDR3 is made up of 12 amino acids. Germline-derived CDR1 and CDR2 are SQVTM and ANQGSEA. These data are taken from a study of cytomegalovirus exposure and HLA in healthy donors. Primers included in the PCR were 60 Vbeta and 13 Jbeta primers. Some clones are missing from TCRdb's copy, which holds only in-frame ones; the method was immunoSEQ multiplex PCR. The data hold approximately 150,000 clones, with around 80% observed a single time. The specimen sequenced was PBMCs. The TCR comes from a man in his forties or fifties in good health and CMV-seronegative. The rearrangement joins TRBV29-1 to TRBJ1-2, with a possible D match to TRBD1 (6 bases). The CDR3 sequence is CSVEQAGAGYTF. DNA of the CDR3: TGCAGCGTTGAACAGGCAGGGGCGGGCTACACCTTC.